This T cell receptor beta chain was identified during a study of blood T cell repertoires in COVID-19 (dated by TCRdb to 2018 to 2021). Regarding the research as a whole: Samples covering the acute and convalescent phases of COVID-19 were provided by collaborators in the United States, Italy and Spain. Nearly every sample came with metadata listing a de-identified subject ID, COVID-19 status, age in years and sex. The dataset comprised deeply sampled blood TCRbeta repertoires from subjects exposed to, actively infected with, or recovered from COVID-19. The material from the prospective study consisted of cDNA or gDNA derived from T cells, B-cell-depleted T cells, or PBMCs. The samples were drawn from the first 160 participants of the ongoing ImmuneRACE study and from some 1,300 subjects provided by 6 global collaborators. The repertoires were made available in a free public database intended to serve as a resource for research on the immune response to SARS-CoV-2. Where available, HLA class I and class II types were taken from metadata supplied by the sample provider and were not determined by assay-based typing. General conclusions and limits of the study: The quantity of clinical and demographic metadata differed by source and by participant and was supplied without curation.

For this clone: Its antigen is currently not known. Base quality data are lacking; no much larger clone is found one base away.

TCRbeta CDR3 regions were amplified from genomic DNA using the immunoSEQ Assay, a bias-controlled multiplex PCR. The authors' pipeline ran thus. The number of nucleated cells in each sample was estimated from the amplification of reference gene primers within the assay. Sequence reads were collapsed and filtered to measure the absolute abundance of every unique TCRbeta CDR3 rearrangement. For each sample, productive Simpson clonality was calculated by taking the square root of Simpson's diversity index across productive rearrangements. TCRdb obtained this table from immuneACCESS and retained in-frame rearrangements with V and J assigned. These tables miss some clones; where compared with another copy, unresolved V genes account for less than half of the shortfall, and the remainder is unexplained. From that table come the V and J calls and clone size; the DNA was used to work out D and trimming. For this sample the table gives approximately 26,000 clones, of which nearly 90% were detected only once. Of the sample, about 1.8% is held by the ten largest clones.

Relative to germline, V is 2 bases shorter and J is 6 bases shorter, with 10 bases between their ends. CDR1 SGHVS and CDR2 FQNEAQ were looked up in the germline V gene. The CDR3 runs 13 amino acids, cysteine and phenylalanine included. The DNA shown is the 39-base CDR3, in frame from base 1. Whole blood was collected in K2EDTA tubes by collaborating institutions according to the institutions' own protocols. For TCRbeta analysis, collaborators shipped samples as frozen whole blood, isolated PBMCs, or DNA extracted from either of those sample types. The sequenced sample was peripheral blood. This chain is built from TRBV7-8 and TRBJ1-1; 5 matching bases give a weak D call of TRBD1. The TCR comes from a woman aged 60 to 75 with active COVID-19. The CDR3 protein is CASSLRGVAEAFF. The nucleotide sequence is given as TGTGCCAGCAGCTTAAGGGGCGTCGCTGAAGCTTTCTTT.